This TCR beta chain was documented in a study of T cells in Graves' hyperthyroidism and ophthalmopathy. Study-level information: Peripheral blood was obtained at initial diagnosis, preceding any treatment.

Uncontrolled infection, other autoimmune disease, pregnancy or lactation barred patients from enrollment. This clonotype was recorded many times. As yet, its antigen is unknown. What was amplified from RNA transcripts were TCR beta CDR3 regions. The HTBI primer set served for first-round RT-PCR of the TCR CDR3. MiXCR was run by TCRdb on the multiplex PCR reads, yielding one entry per CDR3 protein. The sample consists of under 400,000 distinct CDR3 sequences, roughly 13% of them appearing once. This CDR3 comprises 13 residues. V lost 3 bases and J 3 bases, leaving 12 bases between the germline ends. Germline CDR1 and CDR2: DFQATT and SNEGSKA (reference sequence). Study-wide results and caveats: Using 13 V-J features, a model discriminated ophthalmopathy from stable hyperthyroidism.

The sequenced sample consisted of blood. The origin of this receptor is a woman aged 18-29 years with Graves' hyperthyroidism. J is TRBJ2-7 and V is TRBV20-1; D may correspond to TRBD1 or TRBD2 (5 bases each). Here the CDR3 reads CSASRDRDYEQYF. DNA of the CDR3: TGCAGTGCTAGCCGGGACCGAGACTACGAGCAGTACTTC.